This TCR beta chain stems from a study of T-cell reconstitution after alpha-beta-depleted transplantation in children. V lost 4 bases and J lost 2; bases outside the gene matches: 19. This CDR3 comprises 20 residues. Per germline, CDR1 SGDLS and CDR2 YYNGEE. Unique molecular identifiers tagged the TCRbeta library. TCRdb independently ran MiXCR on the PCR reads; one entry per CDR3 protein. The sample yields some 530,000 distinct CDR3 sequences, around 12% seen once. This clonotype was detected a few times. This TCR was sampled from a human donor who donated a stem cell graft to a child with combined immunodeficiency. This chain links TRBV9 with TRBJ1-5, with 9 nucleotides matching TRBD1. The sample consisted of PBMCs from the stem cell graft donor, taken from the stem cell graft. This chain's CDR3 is CASSFRHGTGSLDGNQPQHF. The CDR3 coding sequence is TGTGCCAGCAGCTTTAGACACGGGACAGGGTCACTGGACGGCAATCAGCCCCAGCATTTT.